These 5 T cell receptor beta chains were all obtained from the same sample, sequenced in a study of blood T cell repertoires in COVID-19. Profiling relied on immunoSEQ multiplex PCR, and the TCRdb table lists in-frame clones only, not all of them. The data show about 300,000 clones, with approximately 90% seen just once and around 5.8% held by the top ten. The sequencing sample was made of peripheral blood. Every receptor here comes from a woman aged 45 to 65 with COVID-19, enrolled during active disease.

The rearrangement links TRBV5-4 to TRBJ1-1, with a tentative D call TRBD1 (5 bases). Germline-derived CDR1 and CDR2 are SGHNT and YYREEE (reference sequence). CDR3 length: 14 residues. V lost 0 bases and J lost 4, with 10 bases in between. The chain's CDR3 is CASSLVGGVTEAFF. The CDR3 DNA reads TGTGCCAGCAGCTTGGTTGGAGGGGTCACTGAAGCTTTCTTT. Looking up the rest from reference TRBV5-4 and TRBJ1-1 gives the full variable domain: ETGVTQSPTHLIKTRGQQVTLRCSSQSGHNTVSWYQQALGQGPQFIFQYYREEENGRGNFPPRFSGLQFPNYSSELNVNALELDDSALYLCASSLVGGVTEAFFGQGTRLTVV.

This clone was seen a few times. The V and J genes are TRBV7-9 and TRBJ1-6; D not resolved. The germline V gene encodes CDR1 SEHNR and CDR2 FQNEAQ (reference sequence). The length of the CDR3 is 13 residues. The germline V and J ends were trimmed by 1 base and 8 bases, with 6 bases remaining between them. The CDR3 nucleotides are TGTGCCAGCAGCTTAGTAGTAGATTCACCCCTCCACTTT. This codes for CASSLVVDSPLHF.

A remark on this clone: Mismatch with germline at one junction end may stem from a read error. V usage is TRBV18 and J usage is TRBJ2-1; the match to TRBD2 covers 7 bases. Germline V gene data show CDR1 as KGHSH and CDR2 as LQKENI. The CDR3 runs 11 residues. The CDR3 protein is CASSPSGSLVF. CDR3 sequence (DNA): TGTGCCAGCTCACCTAGCGGGTCTCTGGTCTTC.

The CDR3 is CAWSVGGSDQPQHF. The CDR3 DNA reads as TGTGCCTGGAGTGTAGGGGGTTCGGATCAGCCCCAGCATTTT. The chain couples TRBV30 to TRBJ1-5; a possible D gene is TRBD1 (6 bases). CDR3 length: 14 amino acids. Germline V lookup: CDR1 GTSNPN, CDR2 SVGIG (reference sequence). Trimming took off 0 bases at V and 5 bases at J, with 11 bases between the two ends.

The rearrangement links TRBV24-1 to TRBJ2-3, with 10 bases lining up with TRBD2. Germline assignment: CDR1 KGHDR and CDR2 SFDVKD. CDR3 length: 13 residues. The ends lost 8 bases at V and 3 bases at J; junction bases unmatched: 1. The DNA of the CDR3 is TGTGCCACCAAAGCGGGAGGGACAGATACGCAGTATTTT. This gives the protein CATKAGGTDTQYF.